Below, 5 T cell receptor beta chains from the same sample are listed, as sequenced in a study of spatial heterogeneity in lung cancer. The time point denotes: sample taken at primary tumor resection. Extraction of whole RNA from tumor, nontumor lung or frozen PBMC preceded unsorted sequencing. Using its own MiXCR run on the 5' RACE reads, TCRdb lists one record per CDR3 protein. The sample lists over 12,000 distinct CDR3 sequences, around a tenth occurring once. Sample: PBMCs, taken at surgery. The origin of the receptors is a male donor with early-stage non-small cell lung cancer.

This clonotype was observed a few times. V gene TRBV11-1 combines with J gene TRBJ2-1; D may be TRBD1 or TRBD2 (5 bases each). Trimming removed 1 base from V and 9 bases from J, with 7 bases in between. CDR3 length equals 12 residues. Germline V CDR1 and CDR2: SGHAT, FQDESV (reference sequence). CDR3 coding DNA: TGTGCCAGCAGCTTAGGGGGGTCTGAGCAGTTCTTC. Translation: CASSLGGSEQFF.

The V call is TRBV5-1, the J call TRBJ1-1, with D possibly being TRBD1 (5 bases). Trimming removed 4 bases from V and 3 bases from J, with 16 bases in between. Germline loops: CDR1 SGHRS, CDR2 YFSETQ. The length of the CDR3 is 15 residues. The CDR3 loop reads CASSDPRGGDTEAFF. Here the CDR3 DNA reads TGCGCCAGCAGCGATCCACGGGGCGGGGACACTGAAGCTTTCTTT.

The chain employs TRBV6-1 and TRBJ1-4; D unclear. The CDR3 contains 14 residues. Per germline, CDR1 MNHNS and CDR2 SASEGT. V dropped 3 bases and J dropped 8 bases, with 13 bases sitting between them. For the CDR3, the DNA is TGTGCCAGCAGTGATACGACTTCCCAGGAAAAACTGTTTTTT. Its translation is CASSDTTSQEKLFF.

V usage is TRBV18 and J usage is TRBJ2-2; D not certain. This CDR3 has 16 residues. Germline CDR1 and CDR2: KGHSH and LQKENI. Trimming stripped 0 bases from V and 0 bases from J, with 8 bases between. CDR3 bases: TGTGCCAGCTCACCACCTTCAGACGCGAACACCGGGGAGCTGTTTTTT. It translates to CASSPPSDANTGELFF.

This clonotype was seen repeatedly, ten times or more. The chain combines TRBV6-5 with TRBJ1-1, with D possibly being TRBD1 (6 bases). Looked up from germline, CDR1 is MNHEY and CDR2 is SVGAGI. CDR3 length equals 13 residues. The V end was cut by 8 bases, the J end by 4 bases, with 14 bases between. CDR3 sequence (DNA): TGTGCCAGCTGTAAACAGGGAAGCACTGAAGCTTTCTTT. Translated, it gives CASCKQGSTEAFF.